A single sample gave rise to the 17 T cell receptor beta chains below, sequenced in a study of monozygotic twins with inflammatory bowel disease. TCRdb derives one entry per CDR3 protein from the 5' RACE reads, leaving out DNA. The table lists around 450,000 distinct CDR3 sequences. The sample consisted of blood. These receptor sequences come from a human donor with ulcerative colitis or Crohn's disease, or a healthy co-twin of an affected twin (not recorded which).

The chain joins TRBV20-1 to TRBJ2-3; the TRBD2 assignment by TCRdb is unverifiable without DNA. Germline loops: CDR1 DFQATT, CDR2 SNEGSKA (reference sequence). The CDR3 has 16 residues. The CDR3 loop is CSAFRTSGRVTDTQYF.

The V call is TRBV7-2, the J call TRBJ1-4; absent DNA, TCRdb's TRBD1 call cannot be checked. Germline values: CDR1 SGHTA, CDR2 FQGNSA. The CDR3 spans 17 residues. CDR3: CASSLAGDAGRHEKLFF. Full variable domain (remainder filled in from reference TRBV7-2 and TRBJ1-4): GAGVSQSPSNKVTEKGKDVELRCDPISGHTALYWYRQSLGQGLEFLIYFQGNSAPDKSGLPSDRFSAERTGGSVSTLTIQRTQQEDSAVYLCASSLAGDAGRHEKLFFGSGTQLSVL.

This chain links TRBV7-3 with TRBJ2-1; TCRdb lists TRBD2, though no DNA is available to test this call. The germline CDR1 and CDR2 sequences are SGHTA and FQGTGA. The CDR3 length is 15 residues. The CDR3 region is CASSPTSGSVNEQFF.

The V and J genes are TRBV19 and TRBJ1-5; the D gene TCRdb calls, TRBD1, cannot be checked with no DNA. The CDR3 extends over 16 amino acids. Per germline, CDR1 LNHDA and CDR2 SQIVND (reference sequence). The chain's CDR3 is CASSWAGQGRNQPQHF.

The V and J genes are TRBV19 and TRBJ2-1. Germline V lookup: CDR1 LNHDA, CDR2 SQIVND (reference sequence). The CDR3 spans 14 residues. This CDR3 reads CASSKTDGYNEQFF. The entire variable domain, with the rest obtained from reference TRBV19 and TRBJ2-1, is as follows: DGGITQSPKYLFRKEGQNVTLSCEQNLNHDAMYWYRQDPGQGLRLIYYSQIVNDFQKGDIAEGYSVSREKKESFPLTVTSAQKNPTAFYLCASSKTDGYNEQFFGPGTRLTVL.

The genes are TRBV18 and TRBJ2-1; lacking DNA, the TRBD1 call made by TCRdb goes unchecked. The CDR3 is 16 amino acids. The germline V gene encodes CDR1 KGHSH and CDR2 LQKENI. The CDR3: CASSPDDRVAYNEQFF.

The rearrangement joins TRBV18 to TRBJ1-3; TCRdb gives TRBD1 as the D gene, but with no DNA this cannot be confirmed. Germline CDR1 and CDR2: KGHSH and LQKENI. This CDR3 is built from 14 residues. This CDR3 is CASSPGQSGNTIYF.

The chain has TRBV7-9 and TRBJ2-3. In germline, CDR1 is SEHNR, CDR2 FQNEAQ (reference sequence). CDR3 length equals 15 residues. The CDR3 protein is CASSRSGVSTDTQYF. The full variable domain, in which reference TRBV7-9 and TRBJ2-3 provide the parts outside the CDR3, is DTGVSQNPRHKITKRGQNVTFRCDPISEHNRLYWYRQTLGQGPEFLTYFQNEAQLEKSRLLSDRFSAERPKGSFSTLEIQRTEQGDSAMYLCASSRSGVSTDTQYFGPGTRLTVL.

The chain couples TRBV4-2 to TRBJ1-2; the TRBD1 assignment by TCRdb is unverifiable without DNA. The CDR3 is made up of 16 amino acids. Germline-derived CDR1 and CDR2 are LGHNA and YNFKEQ. This CDR3 is CASSQDLAGEWYGYTF.

J is TRBJ2-7 and V is TRBV7-8; the D gene TCRdb calls, TRBD2, cannot be checked with no DNA. The CDR3 sequence is 15 residues long. Germline assignment: CDR1 SGHVS and CDR2 FQNEAQ. The CDR3 is CASSLEGGGSYEQYF.

The chain links TRBV11-2 to TRBJ2-3; TCRdb's assignment of TRBD1 cannot be checked, as there is no DNA. Germline-derived CDR1 and CDR2 are SGHAT and FQNNGV. The CDR3 is made up of 14 amino acids. The CDR3 protein is CASSAAARTDTQYF.

This chain links TRBV6-1 with TRBJ2-7. CDR3 length equals 11 residues. Per the germline V gene, CDR1 is MNHNS and CDR2 is SASEGT. CDR3: CASRQTYEQYF.

This chain joins TRBV20-1 and TRBJ2-1; the D call from TCRdb, TRBD2, cannot be confirmed without DNA. This CDR3 region has 16 residues. CDR1 and CDR2 (germline): DFQATT, SNEGSKA (reference sequence). The CDR3 loop is CSAPSSSAVRYNEQFF.

The V and J genes are TRBV7-3 and TRBJ1-6; absent DNA, TCRdb's TRBD1 call cannot be checked. Germline V gene data show CDR1 as SGHTA and CDR2 as FQGTGA. This CDR3 region has 16 residues. This chain's CDR3 is CASSYSGGQGNSPLHF.

The chain uses TRBV7-3 and TRBJ2-1; TCRdb's D call of TRBD2 is untestable without DNA. CDR3 length: 15 amino acids. Germline values: CDR1 SGHTA, CDR2 FQGTGA. CDR3 loop: CASSLTGTSGSGQFF.

CDR3 residues: CAGNFRELSYNEQFF. V gene TRBV30 combines with J gene TRBJ2-1; TCRdb indicates TRBD1, and absent DNA this call remains unverified. The length of the CDR3 is 15 residues. Germline loops: CDR1 GTSNPN, CDR2 SVGIG (reference sequence).

V gene TRBV29-1 combines with J gene TRBJ2-1; TCRdb's D gene call, TRBD1, goes unchecked for lack of DNA. The CDR3 totals 15 residues. Germline loops: CDR1 SQVTM, CDR2 ANQGSEA. The CDR3 here is CSVAAGRPLHNEQFF.